These T cell receptor beta chains were read from a single sample in a study of cytomegalovirus exposure and HLA in healthy donors. Only in-frame clones appear in the TCRdb table, and some are missing; sequencing was by immunoSEQ multiplex PCR. The table has around 100,000 clones, approximately 85% seen once. The source material was PBMCs. Receptor source: a man aged 40-49 years in good health and CMV-seropositive. Each CDR3 is given with its conserved first and last residue. A D gene is named only where the DNA matches it firmly. Clone size is stated in some rows and not others, as once, few, many or a class when expanded.

V: TRBV5-1
J: TRBJ2-5
D: TRBD2
size: .
DNA: TGCGCCAGCAGCTGGCAACTAGCGGGGGGGGTCGAGACCCAGTACTTC
CDR3: CASSWQLAGGVETQYF

V: TRBV6-5
J: TRBJ2-7
D: .
size: .
DNA: TGTGCCAGCGGGGGCCAGGACACCTACGAGCAGTACTTC
CDR3: CASGGQDTYEQYF

V: TRBV6-1
J: TRBJ2-7
D: TRBD1
size: .
DNA: TGTGCCAGCAGTTTAGCCGGGACAGGGTCCGAGCAGTACTTC
CDR3: CASSLAGTGSEQYF

V: TRBV28
J: TRBJ1-2
D: .
size: .
DNA: TGTGCCAACTCGGGGGGGAGCGACTATGGCTACACCTTC
CDR3: CANSGGSDYGYTF

V: TRBV30
J: TRBJ1-4
D: TRBD1
size: .
DNA: TGTGCCTGGTGCCGGGACAGGGGATCACCGGCTAATGAAAAACTGTTTTTT
CDR3: CAWCRDRGSPANEKLFF

V: TRBV25-1
J: TRBJ2-2
D: .
size: .
DNA: TGTGCCAGCAGTGATAACAGGGGAGGAGACACCGGGGAGCTGTTTTTT
CDR3: CASSDNRGGDTGELFF

V: TRBV29-1
J: TRBJ1-2
D: .
size: .
DNA: TGCAGCGTTGACATGAGTGGGGGCAGCGGCTACACCTTC
CDR3: CSVDMSGGSGYTF

V: TRBV7-8
J: TRBJ1-2
D: .
size: .
DNA: TGTGCCAGCACCCCGACAGTGAACTATGGCTACACCTTC
CDR3: CASTPTVNYGYTF

V: TRBV12-5
J: TRBJ1-1
D: .
size: .
DNA: TGTGCTAGTGGCCTGAGGACTGAAGCTTTCTTT
CDR3: CASGLRTEAFF

V: TRBV28
J: TRBJ1-5
D: TRBD1
size: .
DNA: TGTGCCAGCAGGGACAGGGCTAATAGCAATCAGCCCCAGCATTTT
CDR3: CASRDRANSNQPQHF

V: TRBV23-1
J: TRBJ1-5
D: .
size: .
DNA: TGCGCCAGCAGTCGCGGAATCGTCAGCAATCAGCCCCAGCATTTT
CDR3: CASSRGIVSNQPQHF

V: TRBV6-6
J: TRBJ1-5
D: .
size: .
DNA: TGTGCCAGCAGGACAAGAAATCAGCCCCAGCATTTT
CDR3: CASRTRNQPQHF

V: TRBV7-8
J: TRBJ2-7
D: TRBD1
size: .
DNA: TGTGCCAGCAGCTCAGGGGGACAGGGTTTCGAGCAGTACTTC
CDR3: CASSSGGQGFEQYF

V: TRBV7-3
J: TRBJ2-1
D: .
size: .
DNA: TGTGCCAGCAGCGCGTGGGGCGGTGGCGATGAGCAGTTCTTC
CDR3: CASSAWGGGDEQFF

V: TRBV6-5
J: TRBJ2-3
D: TRBD2
size: .
DNA: TGTGCCAGCAGTTTGAAACTAGCGGCATCCGCAGATACGCAGTATTTT
CDR3: CASSLKLAASADTQYF

V: TRBV11-3
J: TRBJ2-3
D: .
size: .
DNA: TGTGCCAGCAGCTTAGGAGAGTTGGATACGCAGTATTTT
CDR3: CASSLGELDTQYF

V: TRBV7-2
J: TRBJ2-1
D: .
size: .
DNA: TGTGCCGGGCGCAGGGTATACAATGAGCAGTTCTTC
CDR3: CAGRRVYNEQFF

V: TRBV7-9
J: TRBJ1-1
D: .
size: .
DNA: TGTGCCAGCAGCTCCCCGGGGGGGAGCCTTAACACTGAAGCTTTCTTT
CDR3: CASSSPGGSLNTEAFF

V: TRBV7-9
J: TRBJ2-6
D: TRBD1
size: few
DNA: TGTTCCAGCAGACCTCCGACAGGGGATGGGGCCAACGGCCTGACTTTC
CDR3: CSSRPPTGDGANGLTF

V: TRBV6-1
J: TRBJ1-6
D: .
size: once
DNA: TGTGCCAGCGTCGGGCCTAGGACAGCTTCCTCACCCCTCCACTTT
CDR3: CASVGPRTASSPLHF

V: TRBV6-6
J: TRBJ1-4
D: .
size: .
DNA: TGTGCCAGCAGTTACCCCGCTGGGACACAGGAAAAACTGTTTTTT
CDR3: CASSYPAGTQEKLFF

V: TRBV7-9
J: TRBJ2-5
D: TRBD1
size: .
DNA: TGTTCCAGCAGCCAAGGGGACAGGTACCAAGAGACCCAGTACTTC
CDR3: CSSSQGDRYQETQYF

V: TRBV6-5
J: TRBJ1-4
D: .
size: .
DNA: TGTGCCAGCAGTTACTCACTCACTAATGAAAAACTGTTTTTT
CDR3: CASSYSLTNEKLFF